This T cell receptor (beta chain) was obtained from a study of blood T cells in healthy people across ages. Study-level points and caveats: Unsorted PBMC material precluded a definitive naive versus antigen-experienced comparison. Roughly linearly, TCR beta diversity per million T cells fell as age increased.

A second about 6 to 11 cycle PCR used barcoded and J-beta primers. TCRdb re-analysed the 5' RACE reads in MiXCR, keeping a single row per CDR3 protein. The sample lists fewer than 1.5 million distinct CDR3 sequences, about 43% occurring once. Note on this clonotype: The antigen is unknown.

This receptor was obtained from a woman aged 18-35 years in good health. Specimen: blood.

The CDR3 region has the DNA TGTGCCAGCAGCGTAGCTTTTCCAGGGTCAGGGGAAGATGGCTACACCTTC. As protein: CASSVAFPGSGEDGYTF. The rearrangement joins TRBV9 to TRBJ1-2, with D perhaps matching TRBD1 (6 bases). Trimming took off 0 bases at V and 6 bases at J, with 21 bases between the two ends. The CDR3 extends over 17 amino acids. Germline lookup yields CDR1 SGDLS and CDR2 YYNGEE.